The clone carrying this TCR beta chain was detected a few times. Trimming left V 3 bases short and J 2 bases short, with 8 bases between. Germline lookup yields CDR1 DFQATT and CDR2 SNEGSKA (reference sequence). CDR3 length: 12 amino acids. The sample belongs to a study of CD8 T cells in Susac syndrome. RNA was extracted with the RNeasy kit, and a quantity of about 0.45 to 1 ug was reverse transcribed using random hexamers. TCRdb re-analysed the immunoSEQ multiplex PCR reads in MiXCR, keeping a single row per CDR3 protein. The profile covers under 150,000 distinct CDR3 sequences, with roughly 80% appearing a single time and roughly 0.5% taken by the ten largest.

Material for sequencing was CD8+ T cells from PBMCs. This chain joins TRBV20-1 and TRBJ2-7; D gene uncertain. The TCR comes from a human donor with multiple sclerosis. CDR3 region: CSARDGTYEQYF. The CDR3 DNA sequence: TGCAGTGCTAGGGACGGCACCTACGAGCAGTACTTC.